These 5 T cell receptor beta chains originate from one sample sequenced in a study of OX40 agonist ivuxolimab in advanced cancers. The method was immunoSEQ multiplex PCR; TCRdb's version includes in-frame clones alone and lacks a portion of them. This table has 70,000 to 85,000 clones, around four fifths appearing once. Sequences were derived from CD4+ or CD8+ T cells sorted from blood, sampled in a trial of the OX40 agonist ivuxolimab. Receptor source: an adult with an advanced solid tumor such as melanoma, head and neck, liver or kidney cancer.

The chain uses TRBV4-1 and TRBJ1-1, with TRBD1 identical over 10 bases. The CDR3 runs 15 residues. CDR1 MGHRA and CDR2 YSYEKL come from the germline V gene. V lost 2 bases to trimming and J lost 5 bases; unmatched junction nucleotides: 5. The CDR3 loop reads CASSQHDRGQTEAFF. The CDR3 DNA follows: TGCGCCAGCAGCCAACACGACAGGGGGCAGACTGAAGCTTTCTTT.

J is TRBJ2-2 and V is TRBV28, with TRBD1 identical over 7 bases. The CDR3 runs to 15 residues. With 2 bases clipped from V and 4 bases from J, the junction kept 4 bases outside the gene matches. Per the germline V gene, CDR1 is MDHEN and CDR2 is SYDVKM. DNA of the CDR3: TGTGCCAGCAGTTTACGGACAGGATTCACCGGGGAGCTGTTTTTT. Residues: CASSLRTGFTGELFF. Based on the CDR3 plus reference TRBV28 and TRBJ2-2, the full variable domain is DVKVTQSSRYLVKRTGEKVFLECVQDMDHENMFWYRQDPGLGLRLIYFSYDVKMKEKGDIPEGYSVSREKKERFSLILESASTNQTSMYLCASSLRTGFTGELFFGEGSRLTVL.

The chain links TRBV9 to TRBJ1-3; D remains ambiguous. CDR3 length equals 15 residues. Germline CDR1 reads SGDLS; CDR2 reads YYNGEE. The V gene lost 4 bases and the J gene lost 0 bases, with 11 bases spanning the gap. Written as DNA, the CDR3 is TGTGCCAGCAGCACCGGACTGAGCTCTGGAAACACCATATATTTT. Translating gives CASSTGLSSGNTIYF.

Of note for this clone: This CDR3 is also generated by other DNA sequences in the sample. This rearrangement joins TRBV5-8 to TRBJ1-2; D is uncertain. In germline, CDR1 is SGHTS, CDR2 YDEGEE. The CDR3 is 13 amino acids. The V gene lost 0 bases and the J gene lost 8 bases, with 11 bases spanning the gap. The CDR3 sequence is CASSLVTGYGYTF. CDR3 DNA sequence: TGTGCCAGCAGCTTGGTTACCGGATACGGCTACACCTTC.

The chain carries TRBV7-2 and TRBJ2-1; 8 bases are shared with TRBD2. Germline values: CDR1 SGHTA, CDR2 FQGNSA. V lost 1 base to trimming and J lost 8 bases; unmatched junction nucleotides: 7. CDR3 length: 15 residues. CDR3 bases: TGTGCCAGCAGCTTAGTCGGGGGGGCTTTGGATGAGCAGTTCTTC. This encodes CASSLVGGALDEQFF. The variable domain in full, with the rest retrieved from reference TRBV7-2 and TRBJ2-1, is GAGVSQSPSNKVTEKGKDVELRCDPISGHTALYWYRQSLGQGLEFLIYFQGNSAPDKSGLPSDRFSAERTGGSVSTLTIQRTQQEDSAVYLCASSLVGGALDEQFFGPGTRLTVL.